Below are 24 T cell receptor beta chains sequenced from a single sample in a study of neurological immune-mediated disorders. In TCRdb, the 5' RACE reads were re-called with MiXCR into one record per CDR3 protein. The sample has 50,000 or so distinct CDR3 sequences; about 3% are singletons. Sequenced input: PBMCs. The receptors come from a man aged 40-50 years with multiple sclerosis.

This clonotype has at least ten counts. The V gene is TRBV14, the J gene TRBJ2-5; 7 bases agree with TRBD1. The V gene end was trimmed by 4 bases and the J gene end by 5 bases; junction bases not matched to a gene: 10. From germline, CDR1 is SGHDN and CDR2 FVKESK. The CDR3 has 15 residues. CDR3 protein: CASSLRGQPAETQYF. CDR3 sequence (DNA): TGTGCCAGCAGCCTAAGGGGACAGCCGGCGGAGACCCAGTACTTC.

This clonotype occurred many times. This chain's CDR3 is CASSSDHTTETQYF. The CDR3 nucleotides are TGCGCCAGCAGCTCCGACCATACGACAGAGACCCAGTACTTC. The V call is TRBV5-1, the J call TRBJ2-5; D is unclear. V was trimmed by 3 bases and J by 4 bases, leaving 13 bases between them. This CDR3 contains 14 residues. Germline assignment: CDR1 SGHRS and CDR2 YFSETQ.

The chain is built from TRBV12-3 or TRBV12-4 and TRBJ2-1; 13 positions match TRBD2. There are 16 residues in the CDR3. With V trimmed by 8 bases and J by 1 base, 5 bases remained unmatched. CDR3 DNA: TGTGCCAGCGGCTTGACTAGCGGGGGGTCCTACAATGAGCAGTTCTTC. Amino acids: CASGLTSGGSYNEQFF.

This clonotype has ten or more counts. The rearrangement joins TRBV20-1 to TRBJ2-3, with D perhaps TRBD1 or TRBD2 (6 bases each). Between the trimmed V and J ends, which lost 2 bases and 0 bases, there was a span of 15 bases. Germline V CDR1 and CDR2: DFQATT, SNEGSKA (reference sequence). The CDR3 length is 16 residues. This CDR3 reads CSARNHGGVSTDTQYF. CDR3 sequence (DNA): TGCAGTGCTAGAAACCACGGGGGCGTAAGCACAGATACGCAGTATTTT.

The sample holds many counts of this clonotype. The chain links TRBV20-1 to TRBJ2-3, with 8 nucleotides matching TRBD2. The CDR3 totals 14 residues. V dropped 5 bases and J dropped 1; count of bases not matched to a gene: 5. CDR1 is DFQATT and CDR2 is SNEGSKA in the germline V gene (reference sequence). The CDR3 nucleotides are TGCAGTGCTTTGAGCGGGGGCCGCACAGATACGCAGTATTTT. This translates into CSALSGGRTDTQYF.

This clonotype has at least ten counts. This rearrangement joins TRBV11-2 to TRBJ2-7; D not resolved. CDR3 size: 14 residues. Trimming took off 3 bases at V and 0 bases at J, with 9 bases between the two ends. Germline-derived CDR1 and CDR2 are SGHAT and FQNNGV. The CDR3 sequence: CASSFLGNSYEQYF. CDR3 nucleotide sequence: TGTGCCAGCAGCTTTCTGGGGAACTCCTACGAGCAGTACTTC.

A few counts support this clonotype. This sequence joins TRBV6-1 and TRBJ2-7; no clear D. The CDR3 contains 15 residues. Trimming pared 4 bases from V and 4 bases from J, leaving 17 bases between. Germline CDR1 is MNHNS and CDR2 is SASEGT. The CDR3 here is CASSVWVGPGYEQYF. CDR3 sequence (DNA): TGTGCCAGCAGTGTCTGGGTAGGACCTGGGTACGAGCAGTACTTC.

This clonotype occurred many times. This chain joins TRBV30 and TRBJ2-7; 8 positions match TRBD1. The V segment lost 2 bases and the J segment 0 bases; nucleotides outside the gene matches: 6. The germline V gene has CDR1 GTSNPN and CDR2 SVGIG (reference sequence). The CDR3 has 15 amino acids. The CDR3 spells CAWSSWTGSSYEQYF. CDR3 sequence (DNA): TGTGCCTGGAGTTCGTGGACAGGGAGCTCCTACGAGCAGTACTTC.

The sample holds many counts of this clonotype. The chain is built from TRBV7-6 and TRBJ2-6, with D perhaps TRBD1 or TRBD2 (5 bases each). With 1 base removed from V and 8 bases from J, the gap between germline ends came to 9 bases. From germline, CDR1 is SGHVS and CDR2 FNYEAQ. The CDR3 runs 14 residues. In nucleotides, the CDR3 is TGTGCCAGCAGCTTAGAGAGGGACCCCAACGTCCTGACTTTC. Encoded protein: CASSLERDPNVLTF.

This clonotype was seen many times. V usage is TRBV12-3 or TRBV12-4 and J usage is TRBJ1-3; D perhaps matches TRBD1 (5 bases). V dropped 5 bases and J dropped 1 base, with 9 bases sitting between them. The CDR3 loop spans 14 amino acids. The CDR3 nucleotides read TGTGCCAGCAGTCCAGGGAGTTCTGGAAACACCATATATTTT. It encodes CASSPGSSGNTIYF.

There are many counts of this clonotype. The DNA for the CDR3 is TGTGCCAGCAGTCGTGGACAGATGAACACCGGGGAGCTGTTTTTT. Translating it yields CASSRGQMNTGELFF. The chain has TRBV27 and TRBJ2-2; a possible D gene is TRBD1 (6 bases). Looked up from germline, CDR1 is MNHEY and CDR2 is SMNVEV (reference sequence). Trimming left V 5 bases short and J 1 base short, with 11 bases between. This CDR3 spans 15 amino acids.

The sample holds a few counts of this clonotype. CDR3 loop: CASSSRGGSTEAFF. The CDR3 DNA follows: TGCGCCAGCAGCTCGCGGGGGGGTTCCACTGAAGCTTTCTTT. This chain connects TRBV5-1 to TRBJ1-1; TRBD1 might be the D (5 bases). This CDR3 is built from 14 residues. CDR1 SGHRS and CDR2 YFSETQ come from the germline V gene. Between the trimmed V and J ends, which lost 3 bases and 4 bases, there was a span of 13 bases.

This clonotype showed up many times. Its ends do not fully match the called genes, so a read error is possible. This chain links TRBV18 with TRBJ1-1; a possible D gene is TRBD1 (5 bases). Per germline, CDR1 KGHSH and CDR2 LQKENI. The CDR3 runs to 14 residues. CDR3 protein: CASSPGTGNSEAFF. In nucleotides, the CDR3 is TGTGCCAGCTCACCCGGGACCGGGAACTCTGAAGCTTTCTTT.

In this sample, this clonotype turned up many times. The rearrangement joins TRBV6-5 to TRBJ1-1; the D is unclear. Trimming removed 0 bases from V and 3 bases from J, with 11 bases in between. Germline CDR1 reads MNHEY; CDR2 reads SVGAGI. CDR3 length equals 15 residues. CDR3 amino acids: CASSYSTSGDTEAFF. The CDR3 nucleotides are TGTGCCAGCAGTTACTCCACAAGCGGGGACACTGAAGCTTTCTTT.

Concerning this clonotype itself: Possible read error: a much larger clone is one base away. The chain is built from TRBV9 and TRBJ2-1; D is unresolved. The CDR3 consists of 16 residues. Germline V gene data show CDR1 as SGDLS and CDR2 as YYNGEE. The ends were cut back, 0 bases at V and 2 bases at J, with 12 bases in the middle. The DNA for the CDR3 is TGTGCCAGCAGCGTAGGGGCCGGGTCAACCTACAATGAGCAGTTCTTC. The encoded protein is CASSVGAGSTYNEQFF.

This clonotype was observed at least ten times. The CDR3: CASSTGGETEAFF. DNA for the CDR3: TGCGCCAGCAGCACGGGAGGCGAGACTGAAGCTTTCTTT. This rearrangement joins TRBV5-1 to TRBJ1-1; D is uncertain. Deletions cut 4 bases from V and 5 bases from J, with 12 bases between. This CDR3 spans 13 amino acids. Germline assignment: CDR1 SGHRS and CDR2 YFSETQ. Using reference TRBV5-1 and TRBJ1-1 for the parts outside the CDR3, the full variable domain is KAGVTQTPRYLIKTRGQQVTLSCSPISGHRSVSWYQQTPGQGLQFLFEYFSETQRNKGNFPGRFSGRQFSNSRSEMNVSTLELGDSALYLCASSTGGETEAFFGQGTRLTVV.

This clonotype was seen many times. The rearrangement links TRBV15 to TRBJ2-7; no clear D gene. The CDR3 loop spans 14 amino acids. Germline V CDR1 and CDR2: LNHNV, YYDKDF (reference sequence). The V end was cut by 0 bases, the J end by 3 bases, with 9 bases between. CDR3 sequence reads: CATSRDDLGYEQYF. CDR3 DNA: TGTGCCACCAGCAGAGATGACTTGGGCTACGAGCAGTACTTC.

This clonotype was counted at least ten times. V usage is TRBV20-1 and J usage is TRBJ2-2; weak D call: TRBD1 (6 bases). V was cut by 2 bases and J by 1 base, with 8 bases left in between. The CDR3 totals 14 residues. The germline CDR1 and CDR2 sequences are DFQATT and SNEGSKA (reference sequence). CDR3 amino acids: CSARRTENTGELFF. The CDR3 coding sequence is TGCAGTGCTAGAAGGACAGAGAACACCGGGGAGCTGTTTTTT.

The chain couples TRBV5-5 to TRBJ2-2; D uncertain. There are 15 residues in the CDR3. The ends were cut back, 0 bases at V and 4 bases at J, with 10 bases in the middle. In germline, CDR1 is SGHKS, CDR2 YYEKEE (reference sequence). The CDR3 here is CASSLEQISTGELFF. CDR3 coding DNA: TGTGCCAGCAGCTTGGAACAAATCTCCACCGGGGAGCTGTTTTTT.

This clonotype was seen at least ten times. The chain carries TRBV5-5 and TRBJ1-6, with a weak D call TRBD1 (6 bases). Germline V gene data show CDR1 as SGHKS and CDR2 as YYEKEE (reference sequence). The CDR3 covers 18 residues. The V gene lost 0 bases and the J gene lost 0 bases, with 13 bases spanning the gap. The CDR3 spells CASSLVYRASSYNSPLHF. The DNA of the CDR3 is TGTGCCAGCAGCTTGGTCTACAGGGCGAGCTCCTATAATTCACCCCTCCACTTT.

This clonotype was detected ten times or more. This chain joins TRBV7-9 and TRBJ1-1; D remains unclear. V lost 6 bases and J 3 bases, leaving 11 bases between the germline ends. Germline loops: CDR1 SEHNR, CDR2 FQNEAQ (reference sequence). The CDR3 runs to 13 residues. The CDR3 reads CASSPRQDTEAFF. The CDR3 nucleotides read TGTGCCAGCAGTCCCCGCCAGGACACTGAAGCTTTCTTT.

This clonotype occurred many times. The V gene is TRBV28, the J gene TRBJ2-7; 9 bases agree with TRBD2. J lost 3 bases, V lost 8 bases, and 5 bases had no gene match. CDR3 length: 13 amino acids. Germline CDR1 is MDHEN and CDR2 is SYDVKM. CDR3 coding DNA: TGTGCCAGCGGCGGGGGGGGCCTCTACGAGCAGTACTTC. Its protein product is CASGGGGLYEQYF. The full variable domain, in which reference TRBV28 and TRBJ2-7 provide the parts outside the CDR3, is DVKVTQSSRYLVKRTGEKVFLECVQDMDHENMFWYRQDPGLGLRLIYFSYDVKMKEKGDIPEGYSVSREKKERFSLILESASTNQTSMYLCASGGGGLYEQYFGPGTRLTVT.

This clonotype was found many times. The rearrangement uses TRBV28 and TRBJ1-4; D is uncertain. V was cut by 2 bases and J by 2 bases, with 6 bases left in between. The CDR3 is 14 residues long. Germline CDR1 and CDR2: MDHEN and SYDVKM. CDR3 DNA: TGTGCCAGCAGTTTAACCGGCACTAATGAAAAACTGTTTTTT. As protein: CASSLTGTNEKLFF.

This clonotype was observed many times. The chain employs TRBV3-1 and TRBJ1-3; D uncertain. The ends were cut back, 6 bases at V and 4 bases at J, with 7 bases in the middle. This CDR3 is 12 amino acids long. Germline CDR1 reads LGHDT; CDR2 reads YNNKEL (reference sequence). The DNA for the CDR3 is TGTGCCAGCAGGGCGACAGGAAACACCATATATTTT. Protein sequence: CASRATGNTIYF.